The TCR beta chain described here comes from a study of early T cells in non-severe SARS-CoV-2 infection. In the study overall: From unsorted whole blood, bulk RNA was sequenced, and the chains remained unpaired.

MiXCR was run by TCRdb on the 5' RACE reads, yielding one entry per CDR3 protein. The data contain roughly 26,000 distinct CDR3 sequences, more than 3.5% of them seen just once; the ten biggest clones take up 6% to 6.5%. The germline V gene encodes CDR1 SGHDT and CDR2 YYEEEE. V was shortened by 0 bases and J by 5 bases, with 4 bases between the two germline ends. The CDR3 length is 12 residues. The sequencing sample was made of whole blood. The rearrangement links TRBV5-6 to TRBJ2-3; D ambiguous. This TCR was recovered from an adult who was a healthcare worker with PCR-confirmed SARS-CoV-2 infection or an uninfected control (not recorded which). CDR3 in DNA: TGTGCCAGCAGCTTGGGGCTAGATACGCAGTATTTT. It codes for CASSLGLDTQYF. Full variable domain (outside the CDR3, taken from reference TRBV5-6 and TRBJ2-3): DAGVTQSPTHLIKTRGQQVTLRCSPKSGHDTVSWYQQALGQGPQFIFQYYEEEERQRGNFPDRFSGHQFPNYSSELNVNALLLGDSALYLCASSLGLDTQYFGPGTRLTVL.